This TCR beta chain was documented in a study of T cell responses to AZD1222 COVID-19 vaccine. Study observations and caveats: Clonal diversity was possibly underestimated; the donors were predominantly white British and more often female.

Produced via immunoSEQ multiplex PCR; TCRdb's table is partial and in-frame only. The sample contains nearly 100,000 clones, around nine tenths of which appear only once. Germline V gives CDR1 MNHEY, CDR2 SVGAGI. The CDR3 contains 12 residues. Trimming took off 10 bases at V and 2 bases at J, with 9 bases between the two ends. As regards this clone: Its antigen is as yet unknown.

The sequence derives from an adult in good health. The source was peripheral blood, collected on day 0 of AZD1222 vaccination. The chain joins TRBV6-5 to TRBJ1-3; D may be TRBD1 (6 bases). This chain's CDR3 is CATEGAGNTIYF. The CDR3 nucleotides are TGTGCCACGGAGGGGGCTGGAAACACCATATATTTT.